Below, 25 T cell receptor beta chains from the same sample are listed, as sequenced in a study of blood T cell repertoires in COVID-19. The repertoire was sequenced with immunoSEQ multiplex PCR; TCRdb's copy has only in-frame clones and lacks some. The sample contains 100,000 to 150,000 clones, more than 65% of which appear only once. The sample comprised peripheral blood. These TCRs come from a human donor in a cohort sampled during active COVID-19.

The rearrangement joins TRBV27 to TRBJ2-2; D ambiguous. In germline, CDR1 is MNHEY, CDR2 SMNVEV (reference sequence). V lost 1 base to trimming and J lost 0 bases, with 12 bases between them. There are 17 residues in the CDR3. The CDR3 sequence is CASSLFPPTANTGELFF. CDR3 nucleotides: TGTGCCAGCAGTTTATTTCCGCCTACTGCGAACACCGGGGAGCTGTTTTTT.

The rearrangement uses TRBV19 and TRBJ2-7, with 8 bases aligning to TRBD1. V shed 2 bases and J 3 bases; nucleotides not matched to a gene: 6. This CDR3 comprises 15 residues. Germline V gives CDR1 LNHDA, CDR2 SQIVND (reference sequence). CDR3 nucleotide sequence: TGTGCCAGTAGTATAAGGACAGGGACCAACTACGAGCAGTACTTC. Residues: CASSIRTGTNYEQYF.

V is TRBV19 and J is TRBJ1-2, with D tentatively TRBD1 (6 bases). Trimming shortened V by 5 bases and J by 0 bases, and 10 bases separated the two germline ends. This CDR3 spans 14 amino acids. Germline assignment: CDR1 LNHDA and CDR2 SQIVND (reference sequence). The CDR3 region is CASSPDRTNYGYTF. CDR3 sequence (DNA): TGTGCCAGTAGTCCGGACAGAACTAACTATGGCTACACCTTC.

This chain connects TRBV4-3 to TRBJ2-1; tentative D call: TRBD2 (6 bases). The CDR3 has 15 residues. V was clipped by 4 bases and J by 2 bases, with 12 bases between them. Germline V gives CDR1 LGHNA, CDR2 YSLEER. CDR3 sequence (DNA): TGCGCCAGCAGCCGAAGTAGCGGCCCCTACAATGAGCAGTTCTTC. As protein: CASSRSSGPYNEQFF.

This rearrangement joins TRBV29-1 to TRBJ2-7, with TRBD2 identical over 7 bases. The V gene end was trimmed by 7 bases and the J gene end by 2 bases; junction bases not matched to a gene: 2. The CDR3 has 11 amino acids. CDR1 SQVTM and CDR2 ANQGSEA come from the germline V gene. The CDR3 sequence is CSGREAYEQYF. CDR3 coding DNA: TGCAGCGGCCGGGAGGCCTACGAGCAGTACTTC.

The chain carries TRBV6-5 and TRBJ1-2; 8 bases match TRBD1. J gave up 8 bases and V 8 bases, and 13 bases lay outside the gene matches. The germline CDR1 and CDR2 sequences are MNHEY and SVGAGI. This CDR3 comprises 14 residues. The CDR3 DNA reads TGTGCCAGCCAGAATTCGGGACAGGCCGGCGGCTACACCTTC. Translated: CASQNSGQAGGYTF.

The rearrangement links TRBV4-1 to TRBJ1-1; 8 bases fit TRBD1. There are 15 residues in the CDR3. Germline CDR1 reads MGHRA; CDR2 reads YSYEKL. Trimming removed 3 bases from V and 2 bases from J; junction bases left unmatched: 5. As DNA, the CDR3 is TGCGCCAGCAGCCACTCCAGGGGGCTTAACACTGAAGCTTTCTTT. Translation gives CASSHSRGLNTEAFF.

The genes are TRBV7-9 and TRBJ2-6; 10 bases are shared with TRBD1. With 5 bases clipped from V and 0 bases from J, the junction kept 4 bases outside the gene matches. The CDR3 runs to 17 residues. CDR1 is SEHNR and CDR2 is FQNEAQ in the germline V gene (reference sequence). The CDR3 DNA reads as TGTGCCAGCAGCAGGGACAGGGGCCCCTCTGGGGCCAACGTCCTGACTTTC. This gives the protein CASSRDRGPSGANVLTF.

This clone turned up a few times. The chain has TRBV7-3 and TRBJ2-1, with 11 positions matching TRBD2. The length of the CDR3 is 16 residues. Trimming took 5 bases from V and 7 from J; bases not matched to a gene: 10. Germline V lookup: CDR1 SGHTA, CDR2 FQGTGA. CDR3 region: CASSRHTSGSPNEQFF. In nucleotides, the CDR3 is TGTGCCAGCAGCCGTCATACTAGCGGGAGTCCAAATGAGCAGTTCTTC. Filled out from reference TRBV7-3 and TRBJ2-1, the complete variable domain reads GAGVSQTPSNKVTEKGKYVELRCDPISGHTALYWYRQSLGQGPEFLIYFQGTGAADDSGLPNDRFFAVRPEGSVSTLKIQRTERGDSAVYLCASSRHTSGSPNEQFFGPGTRLTVL.

The rearrangement uses TRBV7-2 and TRBJ2-1; no reliable D call. Germline CDR1 reads SGHTA; CDR2 reads FQGNSA. The V gene lost 0 bases and the J gene lost 10 bases, with 4 bases spanning the gap. The CDR3 is 11 residues long. The CDR3 protein is CASSLAEEQFF. DNA of the CDR3: TGTGCCAGCAGCTTAGCGGAGGAGCAGTTCTTC.

The chain uses TRBV5-5 and TRBJ1-1; no firm D call. V was trimmed by 1 base and J by 3 bases, leaving 10 bases between them. The CDR3 loop spans 14 amino acids. Germline V gene sequence: CDR1 SGHKS, CDR2 YYEKEE (reference sequence). For the CDR3, the DNA is TGTGCCAGCAGCTTGATACGGAGGGACACTGAAGCTTTCTTT. Protein: CASSLIRRDTEAFF.

The sample holds many counts of this clone. V gene TRBV2 combines with J gene TRBJ2-1, with 16 bases identical to TRBD2. V lost 5 bases and J lost 6; bases outside the gene matches: 22. In germline, CDR1 is SNHLY, CDR2 FYNNEI. The CDR3 sequence is 22 residues long. The CDR3 DNA is TGTGCCAGCAGTCCTCCACAAATGGGACTAGCGGGGGGGCCGGGTCCGCCCAATGAGCAGTTCTTC. Translated, it gives CASSPPQMGLAGGPGPPNEQFF.

The chain is built from TRBV19 and TRBJ1-5; D is unclear. The germline V and J ends were trimmed by 2 bases and 0 bases, with 14 bases remaining between them. There are 17 residues in the CDR3. Germline V CDR1 and CDR2: LNHDA, SQIVND (reference sequence). The CDR3 nucleotides read TGTGCCAGTAGTATACGCCCGGCGGTTGATAGCAATCAGCCCCAGCATTTT. Its protein product is CASSIRPAVDSNQPQHF. Variable domain in full (rest from reference TRBV19 and TRBJ1-5): DGGITQSPKYLFRKEGQNVTLSCEQNLNHDAMYWYRQDPGQGLRLIYYSQIVNDFQKGDIAEGYSVSREKKESFPLTVTSAQKNPTAFYLCASSIRPAVDSNQPQHFGDGTRLSIL.

The chain is built from TRBV6-2 or TRBV6-3 and TRBJ1-2; D is ambiguous. Germline V gene sequence: CDR1 MNHEY, CDR2 SVGEGT. V was trimmed by 2 bases and J by 7 bases, leaving 11 bases between them. The length of the CDR3 is 13 residues. DNA of the CDR3: TGTGCCAGCAGTTACAACTCCAATCGTGGCTACACCTTC. The encoded protein is CASSYNSNRGYTF.

This sequence joins TRBV15 and TRBJ1-2; a weak D match, TRBD1 (5 bases). CDR1 and CDR2 from the germline V gene are LNHNV and YYDKDF (reference sequence). This CDR3 comprises 14 residues. V lost 5 bases and J 3 bases, leaving 13 bases between the germline ends. CDR3 sequence reads: CATSPHQGDYGYTF. In DNA, the CDR3 is TGTGCCACCAGCCCACATCAGGGTGACTATGGCTACACCTTC.

The rearrangement joins TRBV6-5 to TRBJ1-1; TRBD1 agrees at 8 bases. V dropped 8 bases and J dropped 3; count of bases not matched to a gene: 8. The CDR3 spans 14 residues. CDR1 MNHEY and CDR2 SVGAGI come from the germline V gene. The CDR3 sequence is CASLFLQGDTEAFF. CDR3 DNA sequence: TGTGCCAGCCTCTTTTTACAGGGGGACACTGAAGCTTTCTTT.

The rearrangement uses TRBV25-1 and TRBJ1-4; no firm D call. Germline V gives CDR1 MGHDK, CDR2 SYGVNS. This CDR3 has 15 residues. The germline V and J ends were trimmed by 5 bases and 0 bases, with 10 bases remaining between them. The CDR3 is CASSQEAATNEKLFF. DNA of the CDR3: TGTGCCAGCAGTCAGGAGGCTGCAACTAATGAAAAACTGTTTTTT.

The chain carries TRBV7-2 and TRBJ2-7, with 8 positions matching TRBD2. The CDR3 covers 15 residues. The J segment lost 4 bases and the V segment lost 2 bases, leaving 7 bases of the junction unmatched. Germline V gene sequence: CDR1 SGHTA, CDR2 FQGNSA. The CDR3 region is CASSLRSSGLYEQYF. The CDR3 DNA sequence: TGTGCCAGCAGCTTAAGGTCTAGCGGGTTATACGAGCAGTACTTC.

The chain links TRBV4-3 to TRBJ2-7, with 11 bases matching TRBD1. The length of the CDR3 is 16 residues. J gave up 5 bases and V 0 bases, and 6 bases lay outside the gene matches. CDR1 LGHNA and CDR2 YSLEER come from the germline V gene. The CDR3 nucleotides are TGCGCCAGCAGCCAAGATCTCGGACAGGGGGCTCACGAGCAGTACTTC. As protein: CASSQDLGQGAHEQYF.

This chain joins TRBV10-3 and TRBJ2-2; TRBD2 aligns across 7 bases. Germline CDR1 ENHRY, CDR2 SYGVKD. After removal of 5 bases from V and 3 bases from J, the junction contained 6 bases not matched to a gene. The CDR3 sequence is 15 residues long. In DNA form, the CDR3 reads TGTGCCATCAGTAGCGGGACGGGGGACACCGGGGAGCTGTTTTTT. Protein sequence: CAISSGTGDTGELFF.

This clone has only one observation. The CDR3 here is CASSHQGVNTEAFF. The CDR3 nucleotides read TGTGCCAGCAGCCATCAGGGGGTGAACACTGAAGCTTTCTTT. This chain links TRBV3-1 (or the pseudogene TRBV3-2) with TRBJ1-1; TRBD1 matches at 7 bases. The CDR3 covers 14 residues. The germline V gene has CDR1 LGHDT and CDR2 YNNKEL (reference sequence). The V segment lost 3 bases and the J segment 0 bases; nucleotides outside the gene matches: 1.

The count of this clone is one. The chain recombines TRBV7-3 with TRBJ2-1; 9 nucleotides match TRBD2. The CDR3 spans 15 residues. V trimming: 4 bases; J trimming: 0 bases; junction bases outside the gene matches: 1. CDR1 is SGHTA and CDR2 is FQGTGA in the germline V gene. For the CDR3, the DNA is TGTGCCAGCAGCTATAGCGGGAGCTCCTACAATGAGCAGTTCTTC. This gives the protein CASSYSGSSYNEQFF. Full variable domain (remainder filled in from reference TRBV7-3 and TRBJ2-1): GAGVSQTPSNKVTEKGKYVELRCDPISGHTALYWYRQSLGQGPEFLIYFQGTGAADDSGLPNDRFFAVRPEGSVSTLKIQRTERGDSAVYLCASSYSGSSYNEQFFGPGTRLTVL.

The V gene is TRBV27, the J gene TRBJ1-6, with D perhaps matching TRBD1 (6 bases). CDR3 size: 17 residues. V was shortened by 4 bases and J by 7 bases, with 20 bases between the two germline ends. The V gene's germline CDR1 is MNHEY and CDR2 SMNVEV (reference sequence). CDR3 sequence reads: CASSSARTGNRNSPLHF. CDR3 DNA sequence: TGTGCCAGCAGTTCTGCCCGCACAGGGAACCGAAATTCACCCCTCCACTTT.

The J gene is TRBJ2-3, the V gene TRBV27; 8 bases align to TRBD2. Germline CDR1 is MNHEY and CDR2 is SMNVEV (reference sequence). The V gene end was trimmed by 4 bases and the J gene end by 6 bases; junction bases not matched to a gene: 18. The CDR3 spans 18 residues. Here the CDR3 DNA reads TGTGCCAGCAGTTCGTATACTATAGCGGGGTCACTGCTGGATACGCAGTATTTT. Its protein product is CASSSYTIAGSLLDTQYF.

This clone was counted a single time. The chain combines TRBV18 with TRBJ2-7; 10 nucleotides agree with TRBD1. J lost 4 bases, V lost 6 bases, and 6 bases had no gene match. The CDR3 sequence is 14 residues long. The germline V gene encodes CDR1 KGHSH and CDR2 LQKENI. Here the CDR3 DNA reads TGTGCCAGCTCGAGGGACAGGGGTGCATACGAGCAGTACTTC. It encodes CASSRDRGAYEQYF.